These 12 T cell receptor beta chains share one sample of origin, sequenced in a study of regulatory T cells in long-lasting Graves disease. The time point here: newly diagnosed GD, antithyroid drugs for less than 3 months. The authors made the TCR library using RNA they extracted from PBMCs. Arm-PCR of CDR3 regions and iRepertoire HTBI primers were used to build TCR beta libraries. MiXCR, applied by TCRdb to the multiplex PCR reads, yields one record per CDR3 protein. The table has a few hundred thousand distinct CDR3 sequences, 16% seen once. The same data also contributed to another study, on T cells in Graves' hyperthyroidism and ophthalmopathy.

The sequencing here drew on peripheral blood mononuclear cells (PBMCs), taken at new diagnosis, from a patient treated with antithyroid drugs. The receptors were sampled from a man in his forties with Graves disease.

This chain links TRBV6-1 with TRBJ2-5; D unclear. Germline assignment: CDR1 MNHNS and CDR2 SASEGT. Trimming cost V 2 bases and J 3 bases, with 7 bases left between them. The CDR3 runs to 13 residues. CDR3 DNA: TGTGCCAGCAGTGAATGGTCGGAAGAGACCCAGTACTTC. Its protein product is CASSEWSEETQYF.

This clonotype was counted ten times or more. This chain joins TRBV27 and TRBJ2-2; perhaps D is TRBD1 or TRBD2 (5 bases each). There are 15 residues in the CDR3. Germline V gene data show CDR1 as MNHEY and CDR2 as SMNVEV (reference sequence). Trimming left V 3 bases short and J 1 base short, with 9 bases between. The CDR3 coding sequence is TGTGCCAGCAGTTTCCAGGGACGGAACACCGGGGAGCTGTTTTTT. Its translation: CASSFQGRNTGELFF.

The J gene is TRBJ2-3, the V gene TRBV4-2, with D perhaps TRBD1 (5 bases). Per the germline V gene, CDR1 is LGHNA and CDR2 is YNFKEQ. Between the trimmed V and J ends, which lost 1 base and 3 bases, there was a span of 14 bases. The CDR3 totals 16 residues. The CDR3 sequence: CASSQARGSGTDTQYF. The CDR3 bases are TGTGCCAGCAGCCAAGCCCGAGGATCAGGGACAGATACGCAGTATTTT.

This clonotype occurred many times. The chain is built from TRBV2 and TRBJ1-6; 8 bases match TRBD1. With V trimmed by 2 bases and J by 9 bases, 3 bases remained unmatched. This CDR3 is built from 14 residues. Looked up from germline, CDR1 is SNHLY and CDR2 is FYNNEI. CDR3 in amino acids: CASSEQGAGSPLHF. The CDR3 nucleotides are TGTGCCAGCAGTGAACAGGGGGCGGGTTCACCCCTCCACTTT.

This clonotype has a handful of counts. The V and J genes are TRBV5-6 and TRBJ1-1; D possibly corresponds to TRBD1 (5 bases). Germline V gene data show CDR1 as SGHDT and CDR2 as YYEEEE. The V end lost 0 bases, the J end lost 1 base, and 13 bases lay between the germline ends. The CDR3 is 16 residues long. The CDR3 bases are TGTGCCAGCAGCTTGGTAGCAGGGCGTGGGAACACTGAAGCTTTCTTT. Its protein is CASSLVAGRGNTEAFF.

This clonotype was detected once. It may be a read error: a sequence one base away is much more abundant. The rearrangement uses TRBV28 and TRBJ1-1; 7 bases are a match to TRBD1. The CDR3 runs to 15 residues. From germline, CDR1 is MDHEN and CDR2 SYDVKM. CDR3 protein: CASSLRGVAFTEASF. The CDR3, as DNA: TGTGCCAGCAGTCTCAGGGGGGTGGCTTTCACTGAAGCTTCCTTT.

This clonotype appeared many times. The chain uses TRBV5-1 and TRBJ2-5, with 9 positions matching TRBD2. This CDR3 has 17 residues. Germline CDR1 and CDR2: SGHRS and YFSETQ. The J segment lost 3 bases and the V segment lost 0 bases, leaving 9 bases of the junction unmatched. CDR3: CASSLAGVSGGKETQYF. As DNA, the CDR3 is TGCGCCAGCAGCTTGGCCGGGGTTAGCGGGGGAAAAGAGACCCAGTACTTC.

This clonotype was found a few times. The chain has TRBV20-1 and TRBJ1-2, with 9 bases lining up with TRBD1. This CDR3 contains 14 residues. V shed 4 bases and J 8 bases; nucleotides not matched to a gene: 11. CDR1 is DFQATT, CDR2 SNEGSKA, per germline (reference sequence). The CDR3 nucleotides are TGCAGTGCTATGGTGGGACAGGGAGATATCGGCTACACCTTC. Translating gives CSAMVGQGDIGYTF.

The chain recombines TRBV20-1 with TRBJ1-2, with D tentatively TRBD1 (5 bases). Trimming stripped 6 bases from V and 8 bases from J, with 16 bases between. This CDR3 is 12 amino acids long. The germline V gene has CDR1 DFQATT and CDR2 SNEGSKA (reference sequence). The CDR3 nucleotides are TGCAGTGCCGGGGGGGGGTTTGAGGGCTACACCTTC. Its protein is CSAGGGFEGYTF.

This clonotype was detected many times. V is TRBV10-3 and J is TRBJ2-7; D is unresolved. From germline, CDR1 is ENHRY and CDR2 SYGVKD. Deletions cut 1 base from V and 7 bases from J, with 8 bases between. The CDR3 runs to 12 residues. The CDR3 DNA sequence: TGTGCCATCAGTGAGTGGGGTGGGGAGCAGTACTTC. This codes for CAISEWGGEQYF.

A note on this clonotype: A single base separates this from a much larger clone, so it may be a read error. The rearrangement links TRBV15 to TRBJ1-5; D is undetermined. The CDR3 is 14 amino acids. Germline V gene data show CDR1 as LNHNV and CDR2 as YYDKDF (reference sequence). CDR3 sequence (DNA): TGTGCCACCAGCAGAGAATACAGTAATCAGCCCCGGCATTTT. Translated: CATSREYSNQPRHF.

This clonotype showed up many times. The chain uses TRBV20-1 and TRBJ2-1; 11 nucleotides align to TRBD2. This CDR3 has 19 amino acids. Germline CDR1 DFQATT, CDR2 SNEGSKA (reference sequence). Trimming removed 0 bases from V and 0 bases from J; junction bases left unmatched: 10. The CDR3: CSARDYASGGPRSYNEQFF. DNA for the CDR3: TGCAGTGCTAGAGATTACGCTAGCGGGGGGCCTCGCTCCTACAATGAGCAGTTCTTC.